One T cell receptor beta chain is described in this entry. Its antigen is undetermined. Stimulation used around 9.1 ug/mL lysate from CMV-infected fibroblasts. Sorting of responding CD4+ T cells relied on upregulated CD40 ligand together with CD69. Sequencing used immunoSEQ version 4 in survey mode. Method: immunoSEQ multiplex PCR; TCRdb's copy keeps in-frame clones and lacks some. The data show more than 15,000 clones, around 82% seen once. V dropped 5 bases and J dropped 7; count of bases not matched to a gene: 5. This CDR3 region has 14 residues. CDR1 SGHNT and CDR2 YENEEA come from the germline V gene. This record belongs to a study of persistence of HIV-infected CD4 T cells. Study-level points and caveats: Degenerate expanded CDR3beta sequences were enriched among CMV- and Gag-responding cells.

This material consisted of CD4+ T cells sorted from PBMCs after 18-hour stimulation, taken from a patient who received antiretroviral therapy. The sequence was collected from an adult man with HIV who was CMV-seropositive. The chain uses TRBV11-3 and TRBJ1-6; TRBD1 matches 7 bases. Written as DNA, the CDR3 is TGTGCCAGCAGCCGACAGGGAGACAATTCACCCCTCCACTTT. Residues: CASSRQGDNSPLHF. Full variable domain (rest looked up from reference TRBV11-3 and TRBJ1-6): EAGVVQSPRYKIIEKKQPVAFWCNPISGHNTLYWYLQNLGQGPELLIRYENEEAVDDSQLPKDRFSAERLKGVDSTLKIQPAELGDSAVYLCASSRQGDNSPLHFGNGTRLTVT.